Described below is a single T cell receptor (beta chain) sequence and its context. What antigen it recognizes has not been identified. The record has no base qualities; no much larger clone is one base away. In the germline V gene, CDR1 corresponds to SGHTA and CDR2 to FQGNSA. There are 13 amino acids in the CDR3, from cysteine to phenylalanine inclusive. Solely the CDR3 DNA is kept, with 39 bases framed from the first base. Relative to germline, V is 3 bases shorter and J is 4 bases shorter, with 7 bases between their ends. This entry belongs to a study of memory CD4+ T cells and cytomegalovirus serostatus (dated by TCRdb to the late 2010s). A note on the overall study: The cohort included around 33 healthy adults from Belgium, of whom 9 were CMV seropositive and 24 were CMV seronegative. The study sequenced CD4+ memory TCRbeta repertoires of a Belgian cohort with known cytomegalovirus serostatus to replicate a published TCR-based CMV serostatus classifier. Findings and caveats that apply to the study as a whole: The results were interpreted as suggesting that the CMV-associated TCR signature is largely present in the CD4+ memory repertoire. The original-framework classifier achieved a median bootstrapped AUC of about 0.94 with a 95% CI of 0.76-1.00 on the Belgian cohort. CMV serostatus prediction reached a median bootstrapped AUC of nearly 0.96 with the original framework and about 0.93 with a US-trained random forest. Among the 150 or so previously reported CMV-associated TCRbeta sequences, about 71 showed up in the CD4+ memory repertoires, with each one found in between one and five individuals. Only CD4+CD45RO+ memory cells were sequenced, in contrast to the original study, in which naive and memory CD4+ and CD8+ populations were covered.

Genomic DNA was extracted from sorted cells with the Quick-DNA Microprep Kit. TCRbeta DNA was amplified with the immunoSEQ hsTCRbeta kit following the manufacturer's protocol. An Illumina MiSeq instrument was used to sequence the TCRbeta libraries. Per the source publication's procedure: Following removal of out-of-frame sequences, 2 million to 2.5 million distinct TCRbeta sequences were retained, with an average of about 70,000 per individual. Two values were used to score each individual: the count of 164 previously reported CMV-associated TCRbeta sequences and the total count of productive distinct TCRbeta sequences. A beta-binomial model was reimplemented in Python, and scikit-learn random forests with default parameters were trained on US cohort data. Classifier performance on the Belgian cohort was reported as the median AUC with percentile confidence intervals calculated over 10,000 bootstrap iterations. Entries here come from immuneACCESS through TCRdb and include only in-frame sequences with V and J called. Some clones fail to appear in such tables; in the studies checked, an unresolved V gene covers under half of the shortfall, and the cause of the remainder is unknown. Clone size and the V and J calls come from that table; the DNA yielded D and trimming. Counted in this sample were 50,000 or so clones; about 70% of them appeared once. Jointly, the top ten make up roughly 1.2% of the sample.

Single viable CD3+CD4+CD8-CD45RO+ cells were sorted as memory CD4+ T cells on a FACSAria II. CMV serostatus was assessed using a Roche Elecsys assay, by which serum IgG against CMV pp150, pp28, p38 and p52 was detected. After thawing, total CD4+ T cells were enriched by positive selection with CD4 magnetic microbeads. The samples came from a separate study whose specific focus was interrogating the CD4+ T cell memory repertoire. Peripheral blood mononuclear cells were isolated and cryopreserved according to standard operating procedures, and serum was stored at -80 degrees C. Staining used CD3-PerCP (BW264/56), CD4-APC (RPA-T4), CD45RO-PE (UCHT1) and CD8-Pacific Orange (3B5) antibodies, with Sytox blue excluding non-viable cells.

Source material: memory CD4+ T cells from blood. The chain joins TRBV7-2 to TRBJ1-3, with no confident D gene call. The origin of this receptor is an adult in good health and CMV-seropositive. The bases are TGTGCCAGCAGCTTGGTCAGCGGAAACACCATATATTTT. Protein translation: CASSLVSGNTIYF.